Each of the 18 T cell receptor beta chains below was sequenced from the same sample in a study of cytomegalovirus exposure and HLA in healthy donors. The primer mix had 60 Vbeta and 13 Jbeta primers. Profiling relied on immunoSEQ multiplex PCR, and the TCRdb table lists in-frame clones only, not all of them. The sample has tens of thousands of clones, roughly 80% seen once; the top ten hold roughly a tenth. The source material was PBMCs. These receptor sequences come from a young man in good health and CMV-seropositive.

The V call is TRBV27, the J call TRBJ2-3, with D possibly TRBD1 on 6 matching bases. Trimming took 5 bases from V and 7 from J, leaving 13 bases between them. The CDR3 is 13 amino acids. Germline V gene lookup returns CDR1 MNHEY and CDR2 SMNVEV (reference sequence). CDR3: CASSRVGQYTQYF. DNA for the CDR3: TGTGCCAGCAGTAGAGTGGGACAATATACGCAGTATTTT.

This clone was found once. CDR3 protein: CASSQGTVQETQYF. The CDR3 DNA follows: TGTGCCAGCAGTCAAGGGACTGTCCAAGAGACCCAGTACTTC. This chain joins TRBV7-8 and TRBJ2-5; D perhaps matches TRBD2 (6 bases). V gave up 6 bases and J gave up 1 base, with 12 bases separating them. The length of the CDR3 is 14 residues. Germline V gene sequence: CDR1 SGHVS, CDR2 FQNEAQ.

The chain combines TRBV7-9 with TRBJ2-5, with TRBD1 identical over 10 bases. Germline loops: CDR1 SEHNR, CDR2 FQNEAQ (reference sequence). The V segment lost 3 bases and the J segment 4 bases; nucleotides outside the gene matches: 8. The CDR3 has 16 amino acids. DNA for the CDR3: TGTGCCAGCAGCTTGTACGAGACAGGGGGCTTAGAGACCCAGTACTTC. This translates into CASSLYETGGLETQYF.

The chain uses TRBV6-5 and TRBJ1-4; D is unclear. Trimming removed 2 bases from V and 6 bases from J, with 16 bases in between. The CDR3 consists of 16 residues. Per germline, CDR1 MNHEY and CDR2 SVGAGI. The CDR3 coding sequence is TGTGCCAGCAGTTACGATGGGCGGGTCCCCGATGAAAAACTGTTTTTT. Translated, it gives CASSYDGRVPDEKLFF.

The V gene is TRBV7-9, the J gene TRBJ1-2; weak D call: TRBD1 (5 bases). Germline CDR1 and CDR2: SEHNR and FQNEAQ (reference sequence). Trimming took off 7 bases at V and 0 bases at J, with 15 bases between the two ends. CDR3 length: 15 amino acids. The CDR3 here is CASKDTDITNYGYTF. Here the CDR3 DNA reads TGTGCCAGCAAAGATACGGACATCACTAACTATGGCTACACCTTC.

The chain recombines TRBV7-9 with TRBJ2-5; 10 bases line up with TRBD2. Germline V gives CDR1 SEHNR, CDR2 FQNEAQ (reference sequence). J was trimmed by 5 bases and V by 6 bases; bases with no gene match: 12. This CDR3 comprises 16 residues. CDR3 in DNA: TGTGCCAGCAGTCCGTACCTAGCGGGGGCGGCGGAGACCCAGTACTTC. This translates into CASSPYLAGAAETQYF.

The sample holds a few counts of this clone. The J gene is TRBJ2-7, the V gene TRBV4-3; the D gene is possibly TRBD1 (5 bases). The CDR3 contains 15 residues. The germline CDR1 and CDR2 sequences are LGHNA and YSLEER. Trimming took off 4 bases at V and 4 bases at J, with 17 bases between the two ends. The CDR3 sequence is CASSREARVGYEQYF. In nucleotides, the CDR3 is TGCGCCAGCAGCCGAGAGGCCAGGGTCGGTTACGAGCAGTACTTC.

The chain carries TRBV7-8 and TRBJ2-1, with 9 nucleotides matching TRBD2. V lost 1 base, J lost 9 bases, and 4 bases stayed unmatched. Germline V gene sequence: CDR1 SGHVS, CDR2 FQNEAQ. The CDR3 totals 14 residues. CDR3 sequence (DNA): TGTGCCAGCAGCTTAGAAACAGCGGGGGGTGAGCAGTTCTTC. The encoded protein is CASSLETAGGEQFF.

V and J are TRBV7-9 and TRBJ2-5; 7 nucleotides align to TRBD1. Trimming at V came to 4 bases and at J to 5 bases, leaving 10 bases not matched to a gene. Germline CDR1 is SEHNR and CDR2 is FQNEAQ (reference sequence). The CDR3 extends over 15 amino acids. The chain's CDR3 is CASSSPDRDWETQYF. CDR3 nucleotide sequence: TGTGCCAGCAGCTCGCCAGACAGGGATTGGGAGACCCAGTACTTC.

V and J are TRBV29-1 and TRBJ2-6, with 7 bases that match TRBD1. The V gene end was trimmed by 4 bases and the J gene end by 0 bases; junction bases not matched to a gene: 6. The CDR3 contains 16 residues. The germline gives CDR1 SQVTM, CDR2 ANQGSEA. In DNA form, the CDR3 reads TGCAGCGTTGGGGGGACAGCGAGCTCTGGGGCCAACGTCCTGACTTTC. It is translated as CSVGGTASSGANVLTF.

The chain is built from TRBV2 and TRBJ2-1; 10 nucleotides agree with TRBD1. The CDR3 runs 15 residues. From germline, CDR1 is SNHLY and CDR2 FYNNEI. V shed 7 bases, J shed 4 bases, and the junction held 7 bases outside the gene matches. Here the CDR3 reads CASTYGTGDYNEQFF. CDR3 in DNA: TGTGCCAGCACTTACGGGACAGGGGATTACAATGAGCAGTTCTTC.

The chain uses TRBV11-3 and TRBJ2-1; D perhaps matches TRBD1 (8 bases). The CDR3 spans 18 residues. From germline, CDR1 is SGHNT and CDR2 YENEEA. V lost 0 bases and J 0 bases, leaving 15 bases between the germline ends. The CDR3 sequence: CASSLEQGGSSSYNEQFF. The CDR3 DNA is TGTGCCAGCAGCTTAGAACAGGGGGGGTCGAGCTCCTACAATGAGCAGTTCTTC.

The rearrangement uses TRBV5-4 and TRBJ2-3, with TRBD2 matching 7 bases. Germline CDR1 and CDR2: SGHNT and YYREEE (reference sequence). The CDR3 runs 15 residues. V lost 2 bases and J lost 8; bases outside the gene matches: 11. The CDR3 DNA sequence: TGTGCCAGCAGCTTAGGAGATCCAGGGAGGGGTACGCAGTATTTT. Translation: CASSLGDPGRGTQYF.

The CDR3 is CASSLAGGGETQYF. As DNA, the CDR3 is TGCGCCAGCAGCTTGGCAGGGGGCGGTGAGACCCAGTACTTC. This chain uses TRBV5-1 with TRBJ2-5, with 8 bases matching TRBD1. The CDR3 has 14 amino acids. The ends lost 0 bases at V and 5 bases at J; junction bases unmatched: 3. Germline V CDR1 and CDR2: SGHRS, YFSETQ.

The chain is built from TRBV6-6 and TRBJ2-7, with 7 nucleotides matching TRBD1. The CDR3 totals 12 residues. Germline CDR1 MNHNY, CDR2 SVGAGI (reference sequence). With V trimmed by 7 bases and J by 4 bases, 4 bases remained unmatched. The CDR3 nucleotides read TGTGCCAGCATTGACAGGGAGTACGAGCAGTACTTC. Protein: CASIDREYEQYF.

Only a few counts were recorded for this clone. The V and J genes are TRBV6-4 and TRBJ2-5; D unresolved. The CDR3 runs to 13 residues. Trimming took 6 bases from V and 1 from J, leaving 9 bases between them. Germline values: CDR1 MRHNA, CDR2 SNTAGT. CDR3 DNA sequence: TGTGCCAGCAGCCGCACACCCCAAGAGACCCAGTACTTC. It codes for CASSRTPQETQYF.

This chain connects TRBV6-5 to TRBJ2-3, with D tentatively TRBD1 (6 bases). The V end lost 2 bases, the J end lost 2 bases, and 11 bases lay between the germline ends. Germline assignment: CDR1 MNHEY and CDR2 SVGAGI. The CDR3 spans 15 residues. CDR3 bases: TGTGCCAGCAGTTACCGGGGACAACTCACAGATACGCAGTATTTT. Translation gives CASSYRGQLTDTQYF.

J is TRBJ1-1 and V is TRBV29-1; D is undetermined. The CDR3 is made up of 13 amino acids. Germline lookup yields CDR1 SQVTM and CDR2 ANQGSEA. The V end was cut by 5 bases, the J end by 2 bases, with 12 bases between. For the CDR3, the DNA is TGCAGCGTTAGTTTGAACAGTAACACTGAAGCTTTCTTT. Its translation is CSVSLNSNTEAFF.